This is a list of T cell receptor beta chains from one sample in a study of blood T cell repertoires in COVID-19. Sequencing used immunoSEQ multiplex PCR; TCRdb keeps in-frame clones, though not all of them. The sample lists 100,000 to 150,000 clones, roughly 86% occurring once. Sequenced sample: peripheral blood. The source of these receptors is a woman in her 70s with COVID-19, enrolled during active disease. CDR3s include the opening cysteine and the closing phenylalanine or tryptophan. Fields, in order: CDR3 DNA, CDR3 protein, D gene, V gene, J gene, clone size. A D gene is named only where the DNA matches it firmly. Clone sizes are given selectively: once, few, many, or a class where the clone is expanded.

TGTGCCAGCAGCCAAGTACAGGGGAGGTCGGGTGAGCAGTACTTC	CASSQVQGRSGEQYF	NA	TRBV14	TRBJ2-7	NA
TGCGCCAGCAGTGAGAGGGAGGGCGGGCTCCAAAACATTCAGTACTTC	CASSEREGGLQNIQYF	TRBD2	TRBV4-1	TRBJ2-4	NA
TGTGCCACCAGTGATTTGGAGCACCGGGACAGCTATGGCTACACCTTC	CATSDLEHRDSYGYTF	TRBD1	TRBV24-1	TRBJ1-2	NA
TGTGCCAGCAGCCAAGAGGGCACCTCGGCAGCCTACGAGCAGTACTTC	CASSQEGTSAAYEQYF	NA	TRBV4-2	TRBJ2-7	NA
TGCGCCAGCAGCTCGGGAGGGTCCAATGAAAAACTGTTTTTT	CASSSGGSNEKLFF	NA	TRBV5-1	TRBJ1-4	NA
TGTGCCAGCAGTGATCCGAACCGACAGGCGACTGAAGCTTTCTTT	CASSDPNRQATEAFF	NA	TRBV25-1	TRBJ1-1	NA
TGTGCCAGCAGAAGACAGGGGGTGAGGACTGAAGCTTTCTTT	CASRRQGVRTEAFF	TRBD1	TRBV6-5	TRBJ1-1	NA
TGTGCCAGCAGGGCCCGGACAGGCTCTGGAAACACCATATATTTT	CASRARTGSGNTIYF	TRBD1	TRBV2	TRBJ1-3	NA
TGTGCCAGCAGGGCAGTTACTAGCACTGAAGCTTTCTTT	CASRAVTSTEAFF	NA	TRBV12-3/TRBV12-4	TRBJ1-1	NA
TGTGCCAGCACCTACTCGTGGACAGGGGGAGAGACCCAGTACTTC	CASTYSWTGGETQYF	TRBD1	TRBV6-5	TRBJ2-5	NA
TGTGCCAGCAGCTTGTATGGTAGCGGGGGCCCATACAATGAGCAGTTCTTC	CASSLYGSGGPYNEQFF	TRBD2	TRBV5-6	TRBJ2-1	NA
TGTGCCAGCAGCCCTAGGGAGGCCTTCTACTCCGGCGCTGAAGCTTTCTTT	CASSPREAFYSGAEAFF	NA	TRBV11-2	TRBJ1-1	NA
TGCAGTGCTAGTACGGGAAATCAGCCCCAGCATTTT	CSASTGNQPQHF	NA	TRBV20-1	TRBJ1-5	NA
TGCAGCGTTGAAGGAGGGGAGGGCACTGAAGCTTTCTTT	CSVEGGEGTEAFF	NA	TRBV29-1	TRBJ1-1	NA
TGTGCCAGCAGTGAAGGGCCCTGGACAGGGAAGCATGAGCAGTTCTTC	CASSEGPWTGKHEQFF	TRBD1	TRBV6-1	TRBJ2-1	NA
TGTGCCAGCAGCCAATCAGGGGCGGGTGGCTACACCTTC	CASSQSGAGGYTF	NA	TRBV4-2	TRBJ1-2	NA
TGTGCCAGCACCAAGGACAGGGCCCCCTACGAGCAGTACTTC	CASTKDRAPYEQYF	TRBD1	TRBV7-2	TRBJ2-7	NA
TGTGCCAGCAGTCCCCAGGGGGCGGTAACTGAAGCTTTCTTT	CASSPQGAVTEAFF	TRBD1	TRBV28	TRBJ1-1	few
TGCAGCGCAACCGGGACTGGCCGCACAGATACGCAGTATTTT	CSATGTGRTDTQYF	NA	TRBV29-1	TRBJ2-3	NA
TGTGCCAGCAGCGGGACTCAGGGGGCAGTGGATGGCTACACCTTC	CASSGTQGAVDGYTF	TRBD1	TRBV5-5	TRBJ1-2	NA
TGTGCCAGCACCGGACGACAGTATGGCTACACCTTC	CASTGRQYGYTF	NA	TRBV7-2	TRBJ1-2	few
TGTGCCAGCAGTTCCTATTTGACAGGGCGCAAGCCCCAGCATTTT	CASSSYLTGRKPQHF	TRBD1	TRBV6-5	TRBJ1-5	NA
TGTGCCAGCTCACCACCTGGCACTAACTATGGCTACACCTTC	CASSPPGTNYGYTF	NA	TRBV18	TRBJ1-2	NA
TGTGCCAGCAGCTTAGCGGGCCAGCGGGGGATGGATACGCAGTATTTT	CASSLAGQRGMDTQYF	TRBD2	TRBV11-2	TRBJ2-3	few
TGTGCCAGTAGTCCAGGACAGGGGTGGCCCTACGAGCAGTACTTC	CASSPGQGWPYEQYF	TRBD1	TRBV19	TRBJ2-7	NA
TGTGCCAGCAGTGAAGGCAGGGAAGGCTATGGCTACACCTTC	CASSEGREGYGYTF	NA	TRBV6-1	TRBJ1-2	NA
TGTGCCAGCAGTTTCTCGGCGGCTCCTTCGGTGCAGTACTTC	CASSFSAAPSVQYF	NA	TRBV28	TRBJ2-7	NA
TGTGCCAGCAACGGGGTGGGGTCCTACGAGCAGTACTTC	CASNGVGSYEQYF	NA	TRBV2	TRBJ2-7	NA
TGTGCCAGCAGCTTGAATCTGTGGGGGGAAGATTCCGGGGAGCTGTTTTTT	CASSLNLWGEDSGELFF	NA	TRBV7-2	TRBJ2-2	NA
TGTGCCAGCAGGCCGGGTTGGAGCAATCAGCCCCAGCATTTT	CASRPGWSNQPQHF	NA	TRBV6-5	TRBJ1-5	NA
TGTGCCAGCAGTACGACATTATACAATGAGCAGTTCTTC	CASSTTLYNEQFF	NA	TRBV2	TRBJ2-1	NA
TGTGCCAGCAGTGAAGGCCGGGGGTTGGGCACTGAAGCTTTCTTT	CASSEGRGLGTEAFF	NA	TRBV6-1	TRBJ1-1	NA
TGTGCCATCAGGGCCGGACAGGGGGGTTCACCCCTCCACTTT	CAIRAGQGGSPLHF	TRBD1	TRBV10-3	TRBJ1-6	once
TGCGCCAGCAGCTGGGGACAGCGGAACACTGAAGCTTTCTTT	CASSWGQRNTEAFF	TRBD1	TRBV5-1	TRBJ1-1	NA
TGTGCCAGCAGCTTCCGGGACTACTCCTTGTCCGGGGAGCTGTTTTTT	CASSFRDYSLSGELFF	TRBD2	TRBV7-8	TRBJ2-2	NA
TGTGCCAGCAGGGTCGTACAGGGGGCCGGCTATGGCTACACCTTC	CASRVVQGAGYGYTF	TRBD1	TRBV6-5	TRBJ1-2	NA
TGTGCCAGTGGGCAGGGGGCGGACAATCAGCCCCAGCATTTT	CASGQGADNQPQHF	TRBD1	TRBV19	TRBJ1-5	NA
TGTGCCAGTAGTCCCCAGGCAGGGCCCGGGGCCAACGTCCTGACTTTC	CASSPQAGPGANVLTF	NA	TRBV19	TRBJ2-6	NA
TGTGCCAGCAGCCAAGGGCGACTAGCGGGCTACGAGCAGTACTTC	CASSQGRLAGYEQYF	TRBD2	TRBV3-1/TRBV3-2	TRBJ2-7	NA
TGTGCCAGCAGCCAAGACGGGGAGACCCAGTACTTC	CASSQDGETQYF	NA	TRBV3-1/TRBV3-2	TRBJ2-5	NA
TGTGCCAGCAGCCAGACAGGGGGTAGCAATCAGCCCCAGCATTTT	CASSQTGGSNQPQHF	NA	TRBV21-1	TRBJ1-5	NA
TGTGCCAGCAGTTTTCGTTCAGGGGGCTTTTGGTACGAGCAGTACTTC	CASSFRSGGFWYEQYF	TRBD1	TRBV28	TRBJ2-7	once
TGTGCCAGTAGTCCCCGTGGGCAGGGGGTTGGCTACACCTTC	CASSPRGQGVGYTF	TRBD1	TRBV19	TRBJ1-2	NA
TGTGCCAGCAGCCGCCTGCTAGCGGGGGGCCTCAATGAGCAGTTCTTC	CASSRLLAGGLNEQFF	TRBD2	TRBV3-1/TRBV3-2	TRBJ2-1	NA
TGTGCCAGCAGCTTAGTCCGCGGGTCCTCCTACAATGAGCAGTTCTTC	CASSLVRGSSYNEQFF	NA	TRBV7-2	TRBJ2-1	once
TGTGCCAGCAGCTTGGGACTAGGGGGCGGCACAGATACGCAGTATTTT	CASSLGLGGGTDTQYF	NA	TRBV5-4	TRBJ2-3	NA
TGCGCCAGCAGCCAAGAGTCTCTATCCTACAATGAGCAGTTCTTC	CASSQESLSYNEQFF	NA	TRBV4-1	TRBJ2-1	NA
TGTGCCAGCTCACCTCTCCAGGGGGCCCGAGACTATGGCTACACCTTC	CASSPLQGARDYGYTF	TRBD1	TRBV18	TRBJ1-2	NA
TGTGCCAGCAGCTACCAGGGACTAGCATATGAGCAGTTCTTC	CASSYQGLAYEQFF	TRBD2	TRBV9	TRBJ2-1	NA
TGTGCTAGTGGTACAAACTACAATGAGCAGTTCTTC	CASGTNYNEQFF	NA	TRBV12-5	TRBJ2-1	NA
TGTGCCAGCAGCCCGAGTGGGGGGGCGTTGGGCAATGAGCAGTTCTTC	CASSPSGGALGNEQFF	NA	TRBV7-9	TRBJ2-1	NA